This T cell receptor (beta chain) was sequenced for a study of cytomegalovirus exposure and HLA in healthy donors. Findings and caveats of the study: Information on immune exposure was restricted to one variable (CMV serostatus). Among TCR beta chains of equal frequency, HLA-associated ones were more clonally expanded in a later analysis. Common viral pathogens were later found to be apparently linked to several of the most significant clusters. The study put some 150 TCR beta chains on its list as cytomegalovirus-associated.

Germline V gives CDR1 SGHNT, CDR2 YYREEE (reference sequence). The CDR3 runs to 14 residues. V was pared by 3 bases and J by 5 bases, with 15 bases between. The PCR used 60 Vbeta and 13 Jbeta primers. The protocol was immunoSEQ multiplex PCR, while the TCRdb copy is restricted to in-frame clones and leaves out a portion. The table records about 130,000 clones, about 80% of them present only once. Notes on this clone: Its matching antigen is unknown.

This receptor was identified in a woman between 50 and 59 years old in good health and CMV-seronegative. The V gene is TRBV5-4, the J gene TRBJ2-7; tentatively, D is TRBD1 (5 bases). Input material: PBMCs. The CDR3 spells CASSSITTANEQYF. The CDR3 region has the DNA TGTGCCAGCAGCTCGATAACGACAGCGAACGAGCAGTACTTC.